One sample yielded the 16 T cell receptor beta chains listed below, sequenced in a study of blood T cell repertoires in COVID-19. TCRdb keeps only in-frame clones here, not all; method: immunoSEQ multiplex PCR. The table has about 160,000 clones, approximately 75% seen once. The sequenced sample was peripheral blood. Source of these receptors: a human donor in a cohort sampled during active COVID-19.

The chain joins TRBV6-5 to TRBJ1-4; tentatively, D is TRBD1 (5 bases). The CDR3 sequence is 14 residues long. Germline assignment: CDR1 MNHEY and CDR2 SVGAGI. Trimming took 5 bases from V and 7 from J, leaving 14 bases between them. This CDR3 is CASSKGQGREKLFF. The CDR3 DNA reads TGTGCCAGCAGTAAGGGGCAGGGCCGTGAAAAACTGTTTTTT.

Here the CDR3 reads CASSFRGGPGATNEKLFF. As DNA, the CDR3 is TGTGCCAGCAGCTTCCGAGGGGGCCCCGGGGCGACTAATGAAAAACTGTTTTTT. The chain links TRBV11-2 to TRBJ1-4; TRBD1 aligns across 7 bases. V was pared by 3 bases and J by 2 bases, with 12 bases of the junction left unmatched. CDR1 is SGHAT, CDR2 FQNNGV, per germline. CDR3 length: 18 residues.

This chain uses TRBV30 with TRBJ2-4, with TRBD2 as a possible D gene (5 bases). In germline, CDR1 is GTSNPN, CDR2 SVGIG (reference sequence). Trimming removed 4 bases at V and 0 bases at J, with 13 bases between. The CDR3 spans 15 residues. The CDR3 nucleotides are TGTGCCTGGACTCCTGACGGACTAGCCAAAAACATTCAGTACTTC. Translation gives CAWTPDGLAKNIQYF.

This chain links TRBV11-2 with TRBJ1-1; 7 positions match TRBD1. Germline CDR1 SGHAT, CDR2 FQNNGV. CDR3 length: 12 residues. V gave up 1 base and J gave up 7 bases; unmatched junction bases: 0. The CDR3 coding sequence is TGTGCCAGCAGCTTAGGGGACAGTGAAGCTTTCTTT. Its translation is CASSLGDSEAFF. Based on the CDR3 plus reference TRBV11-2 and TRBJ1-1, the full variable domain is EAGVAQSPRYKIIEKRQSVAFWCNPISGHATLYWYQQILGQGPKLLIQFQNNGVVDDSQLPKDRFSAERLKGVDSTLKIQPAKLEDSAVYLCASSLGDSEAFFGQGTRLTVV.

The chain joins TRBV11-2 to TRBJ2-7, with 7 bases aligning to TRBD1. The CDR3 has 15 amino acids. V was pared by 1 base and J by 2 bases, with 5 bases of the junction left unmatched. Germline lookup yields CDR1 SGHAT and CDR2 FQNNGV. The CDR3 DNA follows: TGTGCCAGCAGCTTAGGACAGGGAGTCCCCTACGAGCAGTACTTC. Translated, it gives CASSLGQGVPYEQYF.

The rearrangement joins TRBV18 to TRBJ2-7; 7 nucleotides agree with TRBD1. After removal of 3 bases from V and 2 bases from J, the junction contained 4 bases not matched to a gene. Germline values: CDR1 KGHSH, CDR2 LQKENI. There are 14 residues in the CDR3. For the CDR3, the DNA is TGTGCCAGCTCACCCAGACAGGGTACCTACGAGCAGTACTTC. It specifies CASSPRQGTYEQYF.

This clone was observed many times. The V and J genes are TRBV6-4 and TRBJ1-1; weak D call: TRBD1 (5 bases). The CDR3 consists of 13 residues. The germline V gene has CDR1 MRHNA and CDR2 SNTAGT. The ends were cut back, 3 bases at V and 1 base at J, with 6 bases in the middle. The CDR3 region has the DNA TGTGCCAGCAGTGAACAGGAGAACACTGAAGCTTTCTTT. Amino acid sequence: CASSEQENTEAFF.

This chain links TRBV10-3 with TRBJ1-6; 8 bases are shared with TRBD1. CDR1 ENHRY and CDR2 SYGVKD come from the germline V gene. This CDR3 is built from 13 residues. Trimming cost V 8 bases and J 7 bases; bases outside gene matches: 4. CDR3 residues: CAIGGQGNSPLHF. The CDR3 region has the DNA TGTGCCATCGGTGGACAGGGAAATTCACCCCTCCACTTT.

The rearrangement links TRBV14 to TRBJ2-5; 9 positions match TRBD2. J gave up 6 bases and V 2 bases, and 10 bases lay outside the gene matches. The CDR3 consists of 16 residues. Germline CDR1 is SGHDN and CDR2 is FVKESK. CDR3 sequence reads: CASSQRAVSGGQTQYF. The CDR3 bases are TGTGCCAGCAGCCAACGGGCGGTGAGCGGGGGGCAGACCCAGTACTTC. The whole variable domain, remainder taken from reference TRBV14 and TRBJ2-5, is EAGVTQFPSHSVIEKGQTVTLRCDPISGHDNLYWYRRVMGKEIKFLLHFVKESKQDESGMPNNRFLAERTGGTYSTLKVQPAELEDSGVYFCASSQRAVSGGQTQYFGPGTRLLVL.

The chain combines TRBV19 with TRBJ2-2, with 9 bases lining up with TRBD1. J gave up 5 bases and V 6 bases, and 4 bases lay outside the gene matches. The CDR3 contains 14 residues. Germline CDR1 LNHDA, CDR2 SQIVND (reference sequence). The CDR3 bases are TGTGCCAGTAGGGGACAGGGTCGAACCGGGGAGCTGTTTTTT. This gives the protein CASRGQGRTGELFF.

The CDR3 nucleotides are TGTGCCAGCAGAGGACTAGCGGAGTACGAGCAGTACTTC. Amino acid sequence: CASRGLAEYEQYF. The rearrangement joins TRBV7-9 to TRBJ2-7, with 10 bases aligning to TRBD2. From germline, CDR1 is SEHNR and CDR2 FQNEAQ (reference sequence). The trim removed 6 bases at V and 4 bases at J, leaving 3 bases unmatched. CDR3 length: 13 amino acids. The full variable domain, with the rest looked up from reference TRBV7-9 and TRBJ2-7, is DTGVSQNPRHKITKRGQNVTFRCDPISEHNRLYWYRQTLGQGPEFLTYFQNEAQLEKSRLLSDRFSAERPKGSFSTLEIQRTEQGDSAMYLCASRGLAEYEQYFGPGTRLTVT.

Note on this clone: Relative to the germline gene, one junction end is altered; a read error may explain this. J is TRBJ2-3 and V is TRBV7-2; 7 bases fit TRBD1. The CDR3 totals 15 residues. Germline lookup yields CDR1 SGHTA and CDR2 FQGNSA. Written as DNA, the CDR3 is TGTGCCAGCACCTTAGACAGGGCCGCTTTGAATACGCAGTATTTT. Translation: CASTLDRAALNTQYF.

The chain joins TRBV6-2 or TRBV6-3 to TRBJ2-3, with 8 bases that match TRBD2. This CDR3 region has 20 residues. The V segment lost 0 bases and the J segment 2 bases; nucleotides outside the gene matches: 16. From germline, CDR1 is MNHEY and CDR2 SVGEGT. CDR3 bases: TGTGCCAGCAGTTACTCGATTTGGATTAGCGGGGCCGCCCCCACAGATACGCAGTATTTT. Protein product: CASSYSIWISGAAPTDTQYF.

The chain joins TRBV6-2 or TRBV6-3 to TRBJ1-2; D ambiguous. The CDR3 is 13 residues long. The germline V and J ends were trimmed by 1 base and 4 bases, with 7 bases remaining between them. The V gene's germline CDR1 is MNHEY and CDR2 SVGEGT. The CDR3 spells CASSYWQFYGYTF. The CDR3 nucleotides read TGTGCCAGCAGTTACTGGCAATTCTATGGCTACACCTTC.

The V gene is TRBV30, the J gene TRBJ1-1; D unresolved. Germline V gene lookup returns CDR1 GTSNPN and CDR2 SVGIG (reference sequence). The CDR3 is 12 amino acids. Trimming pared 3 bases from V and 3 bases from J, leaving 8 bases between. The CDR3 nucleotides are TGTGCCTGGAGCTTAACAGACACTGAAGCTTTCTTT. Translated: CAWSLTDTEAFF.

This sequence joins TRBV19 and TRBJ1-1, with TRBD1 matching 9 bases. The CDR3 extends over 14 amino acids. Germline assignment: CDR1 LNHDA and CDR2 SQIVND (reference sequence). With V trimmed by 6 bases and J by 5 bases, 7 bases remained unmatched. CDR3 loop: CASSNRGQGTEAFF. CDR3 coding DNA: TGTGCCAGTAGCAACAGGGGGCAAGGAACTGAAGCTTTCTTT.